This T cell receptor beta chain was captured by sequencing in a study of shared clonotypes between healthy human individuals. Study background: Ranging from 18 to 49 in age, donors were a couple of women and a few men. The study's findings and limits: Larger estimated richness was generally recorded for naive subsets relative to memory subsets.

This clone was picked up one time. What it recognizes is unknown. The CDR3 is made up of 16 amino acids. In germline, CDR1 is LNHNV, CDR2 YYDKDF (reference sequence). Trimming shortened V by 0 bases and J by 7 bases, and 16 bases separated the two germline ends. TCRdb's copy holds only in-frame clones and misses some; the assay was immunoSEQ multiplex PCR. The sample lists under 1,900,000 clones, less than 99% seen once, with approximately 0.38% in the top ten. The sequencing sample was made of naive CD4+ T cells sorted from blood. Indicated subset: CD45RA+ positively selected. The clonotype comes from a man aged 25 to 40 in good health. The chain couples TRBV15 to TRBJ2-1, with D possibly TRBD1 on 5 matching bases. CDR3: CATSRDHPETVNEQFF. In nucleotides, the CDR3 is TGTGCCACCAGCAGAGATCACCCAGAGACAGTGAATGAGCAGTTCTTC.